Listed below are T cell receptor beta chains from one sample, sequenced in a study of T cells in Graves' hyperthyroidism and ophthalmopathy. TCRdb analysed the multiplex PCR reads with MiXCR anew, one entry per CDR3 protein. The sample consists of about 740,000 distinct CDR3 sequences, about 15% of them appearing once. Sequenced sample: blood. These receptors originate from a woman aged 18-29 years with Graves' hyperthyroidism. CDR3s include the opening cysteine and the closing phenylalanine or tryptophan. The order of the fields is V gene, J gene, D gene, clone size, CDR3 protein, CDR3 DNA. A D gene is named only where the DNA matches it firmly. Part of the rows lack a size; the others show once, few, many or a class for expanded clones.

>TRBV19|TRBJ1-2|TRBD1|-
CASSIAPDRRLNYGYTF
TGTGCCAGTAGTATAGCCCCGGACAGGCGACTTAACTATGGCTACACCTTC
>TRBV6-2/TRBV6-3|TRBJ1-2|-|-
CASRPYYGYTF
TGTGCCAGCAGGCCTTACTATGGCTACACCTTC
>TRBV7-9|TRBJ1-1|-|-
CASSLHSVQNTEAFF
TGTGCCAGCAGCTTGCACAGCGTTCAGAACACTGAAGCTTTCTTT
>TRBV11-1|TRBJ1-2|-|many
CASSAQGNGYTF
TGTGCCAGCAGCGCACAGGGTAATGGCTACACCTTC
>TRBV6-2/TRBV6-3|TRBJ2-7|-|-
CASSLSRHNEQYF
TGTGCCAGCAGTTTGTCCAGGCACAACGAGCAGTACTTC
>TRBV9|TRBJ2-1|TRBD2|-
CASSARGTSGRGTGEQFF
TGTGCCAGCAGCGCCCGCGGGACTAGCGGGAGGGGGACTGGTGAGCAGTTCTTC
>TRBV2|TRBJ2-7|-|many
CASRQDSITYEQYF
TGTGCCAGCAGACAGGACAGTATTACCTACGAGCAGTACTTC
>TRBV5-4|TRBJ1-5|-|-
CASSLAGSPSNQPQHF
TGTGCCAGCAGCTTGGCCGGCAGTCCTAGCAATCAGCCCCAGCATTTT
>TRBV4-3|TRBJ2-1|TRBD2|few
CASSQSLAGGMHEQFF
TGCGCCAGCAGCCAATCCCTAGCGGGAGGTATGCATGAGCAGTTCTTC
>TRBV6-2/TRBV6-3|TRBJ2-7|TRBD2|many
CASSYSGLAGGEQYF
TGTGCCAGCAGTTACTCGGGACTAGCGGGAGGCGAGCAGTACTTC
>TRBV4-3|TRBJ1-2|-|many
CASSQVPQGNYGYTF
TGCGCCAGCAGCCAAGTCCCCCAGGGCAACTATGGCTACACCTTC
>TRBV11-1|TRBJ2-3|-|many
CASSLAPLEADTQYF
TGTGCCAGCAGCTTAGCCCCCCTAGAGGCTGATACGCAGTATTTT
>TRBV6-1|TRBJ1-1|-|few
CASGDDTEAFF
TGTGCCAGCGGTGATGACACTGAAGCTTTCTTT
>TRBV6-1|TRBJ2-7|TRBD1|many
CASSERDRDSYEQYF
TGTGCCAGCAGTGAAAGGGACAGGGACTCCTACGAGCAGTACTTC
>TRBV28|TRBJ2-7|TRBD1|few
CASSSLGQGGNEQYF
TGTGCCAGCAGTTCCCTGGGACAGGGTGGCAACGAGCAGTACTTC
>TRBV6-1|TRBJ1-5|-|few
CASRGREQPQHF
TGTGCCAGCAGGGGAAGGGAACAGCCCCAGCATTTT
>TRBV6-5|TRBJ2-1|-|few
CASSYRGGGSDEQFF
TGTGCCAGCAGTTACAGGGGAGGTGGAAGCGATGAGCAGTTCTTC
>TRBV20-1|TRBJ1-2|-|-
CSARSIYGYTF
TGCAGTGCTAGGTCTATTTATGGCTACACCTTC
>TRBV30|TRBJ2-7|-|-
CAWSPAYEQYF
TGTGCCTGGAGTCCAGCCTACGAGCAGTACTTC
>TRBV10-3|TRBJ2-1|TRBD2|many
CAISPGTSGGFDEQFF
TGTGCCATCAGTCCCGGGACTAGCGGCGGGTTCGATGAGCAGTTCTTC
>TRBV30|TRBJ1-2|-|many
CAWSVSSNGYTF
TGTGCCTGGAGTGTGAGTTCCAATGGCTACACCTTC
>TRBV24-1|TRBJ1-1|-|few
CATSDAGAATEAFF
TGTGCCACCAGTGATGCGGGAGCGGCCACTGAAGCTTTCTTT
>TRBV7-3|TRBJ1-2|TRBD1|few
CASSPRPGGDYGYTF
TGTGCCAGCTCCCCGCGACCAGGGGGCGACTATGGCTACACCTTC
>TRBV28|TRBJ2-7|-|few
CASGSPGEGAYEQYF
TGTGCCAGCGGGAGTCCCGGGGAGGGGGCCTACGAGCAGTACTTC
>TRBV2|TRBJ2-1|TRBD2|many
CASRQLAASYNEQFF
TGTGCCAGCAGGCAGCTAGCGGCCTCCTACAATGAGCAGTTCTTC
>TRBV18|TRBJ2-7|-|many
CASSQQRKTYEQYF
TGTGCCAGCTCCCAGCAGCGGAAGACCTACGAGCAGTACTTC
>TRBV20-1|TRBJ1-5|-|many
CSARESAGNQPQHF
TGCAGTGCTAGAGAATCCGCTGGTAATCAGCCCCAGCATTTT
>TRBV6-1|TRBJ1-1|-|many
CASSPFRRQAGAEAFF
TGTGCCAGCAGCCCTTTTCGGCGACAGGCGGGTGCTGAAGCTTTCTTT
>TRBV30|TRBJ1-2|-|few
CAWSTGPKISTF
TGTGCCTGGAGTACGGGACCGAAAATCAGCACCTTC
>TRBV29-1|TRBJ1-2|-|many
CSVEEYGYTF
TGCAGCGTCGAGGAGTATGGCTACACCTTC
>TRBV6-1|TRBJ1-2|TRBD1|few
CASRPGQFYGYTF
TGTGCCAGCAGGCCGGGACAGTTCTATGGCTACACCTTC
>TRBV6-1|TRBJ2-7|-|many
CASRKGPYEQYF
TGTGCCAGCAGAAAGGGGCCCTACGAGCAGTACTTC
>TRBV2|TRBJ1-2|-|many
CASSDPGGAYGYTF
TGTGCCAGCAGTGACCCGGGGGGCGCCTATGGCTACACCTTC
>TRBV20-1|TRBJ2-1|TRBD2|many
CSYRLAEMSTSSYNEQFF
TGCAGTTATAGACTAGCGGAAATGAGTACTAGCTCCTACAATGAGCAGTTCTTC
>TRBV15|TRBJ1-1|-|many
CATSTHYRDTEAFF
TGTGCCACCAGCACCCACTACAGGGATACTGAAGCTTTCTTT
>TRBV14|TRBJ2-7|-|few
CASSQVEHPYEQYF
TGTGCCAGCAGCCAAGTAGAACACCCCTACGAGCAGTACTTC
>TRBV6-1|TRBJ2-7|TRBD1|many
CASRLTGVSYEQYF
TGTGCCAGCAGACTAACAGGGGTCTCCTACGAGCAGTACTTC
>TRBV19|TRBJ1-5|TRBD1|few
CASSRYGTGGGSNQPQHF
TGTGCCAGTAGTAGATATGGGACAGGGGGAGGGAGCAATCAGCCCCAGCATTTT
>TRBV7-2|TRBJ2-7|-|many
CASSPYRTYEQYF
TGTGCCAGCAGCCCCTACCGAACCTACGAGCAGTACTTC
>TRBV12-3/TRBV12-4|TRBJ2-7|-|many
CASAEGLSYEQYF
TGTGCCAGCGCCGAGGGACTGAGCTACGAGCAGTACTTC
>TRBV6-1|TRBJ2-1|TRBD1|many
CASSTALTGKGNDEQFF
TGTGCCAGCAGTACGGCCTTGACAGGGAAGGGTAACGATGAGCAGTTCTTC
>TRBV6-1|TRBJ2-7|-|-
CASSFIKTRPGTLSYEQYF
TGTGCCAGCAGTTTCATAAAAACCCGGCCCGGGACTCTTAGCTACGAGCAGTACTTC
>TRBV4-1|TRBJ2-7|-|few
CASSQGAGIRPFKQYF
TGCGCCAGCAGCCAAGGGGCCGGGATCCGTCCGTTTAAGCAGTACTTC
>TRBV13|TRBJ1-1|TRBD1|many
CASSSRQGGVNTEAFF
TGTGCCAGCAGCTCCCGACAGGGAGGAGTGAACACTGAAGCTTTCTTT
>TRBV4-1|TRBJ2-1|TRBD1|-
CASSQEWTGTWGNEQFF
TGCGCCAGCAGCCAAGAGTGGACAGGGACTTGGGGCAATGAGCAGTTCTTC
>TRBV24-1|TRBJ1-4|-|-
CATSDSGQSNEKLFF
TGTGCCACCAGTGATTCGGGACAAAGTAATGAAAAACTGTTTTTT
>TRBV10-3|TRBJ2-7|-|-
CAISATGTGENYEQYF
TGTGCCATCAGTGCGACCGGGACGGGAGAAAACTACGAGCAGTACTTC
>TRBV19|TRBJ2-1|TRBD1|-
CASRRTGFDEQFF
TGTGCCAGTCGAAGGACAGGGTTCGATGAGCAGTTCTTC
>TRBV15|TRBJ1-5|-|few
CATSQTSGPQHF
TGTGCCACCAGCCAAACGTCTGGGCCCCAGCATTTT
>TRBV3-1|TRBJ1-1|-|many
CASSQYMNTEAFF
TGTGCCAGCAGCCAATACATGAACACTGAAGCTTTCTTT
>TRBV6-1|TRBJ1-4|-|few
CASSPDGLGPEKLFF
TGTGCCAGCAGCCCGGACGGGTTGGGGCCGGAAAAACTGTTTTTT
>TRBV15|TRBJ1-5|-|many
CATSRDLPRATDQPQHF
TGTGCCACCAGCAGAGATCTCCCCAGGGCGACCGATCAGCCCCAGCATTTT
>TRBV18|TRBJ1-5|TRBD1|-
CASSPPGQVLQPQHF
TGTGCCAGCTCACCCCCGGGACAGGTCCTCCAGCCCCAGCATTTT